This TCR beta chain was documented in a study of OX40 agonist ivuxolimab in advanced cancers. Across the whole study: Eligibility admitted prior anti-PD-1, anti-PD-L1 or anti-CTLA-4 therapy; around 41% had some. Two cutaneous melanoma patients and one hepatocellular carcinoma patient, three in all, had partial responses.

Here immunoSEQ multiplex PCR was the method, and the copy in TCRdb shows in-frame clones only, minus some. The table lists tens of thousands of clones, around 77% of them singletons. The sequence came from an adult with an advanced solid tumor such as melanoma, head and neck, liver or kidney cancer. Sample: CD4+ or CD8+ T cells sorted from blood, taken in a trial of the OX40 agonist ivuxolimab.

The CDR3 protein is CASRLAPDRAFYNEQFF. The DNA of the CDR3 is TGTGCAAGTCGCTTAGCTCCCGACAGGGCTTTCTACAATGAGCAGTTCTTC. The chain employs TRBV12-2 and TRBJ2-1; the table gives TRBD1 as D, unverified against the DNA. TRBV12-2 constitutes a pseudogene. The CDR3 totals 17 residues.